The 8 T cell receptor beta chains in this list originate from one sample, sequenced in a study of T cell responses to AZD1222 COVID-19 vaccine. Sequencing was performed with immunoSEQ multiplex PCR; in TCRdb, only in-frame clones are kept and a portion is missing. The sample includes approximately 94,000 clones, about 87% of them seen just once. This specimen consisted of peripheral blood, obtained on day 0 of MenACWY control vaccination. These receptors originate from an adult in good health.

This clone was recorded only once. The chain links TRBV13 to TRBJ2-3; D is unclear. Germline loops: CDR1 PRHDT, CDR2 FYEKMQ (reference sequence). The V end lost 0 bases, the J end lost 3 bases, and 13 bases lay between the germline ends. CDR3 size: 16 residues. The CDR3, as DNA: TGTGCCAGCAGCTTAGGGTGGGTTAATAGGACAGATACGCAGTATTTT. Translating gives CASSLGWVNRTDTQYF.

The DNA for the CDR3 is TGTGCCAGCAGCCGGCGGACAGGAGTCTGGGATGAGCAGTTCTTC. This translates into CASSRRTGVWDEQFF. This chain uses TRBV14 with TRBJ2-1, with 7 nucleotides matching TRBD1. Germline CDR1 reads SGHDN; CDR2 reads FVKESK. J gave up 8 bases and V 4 bases, and 11 bases lay outside the gene matches. CDR3 length: 15 amino acids.

The J gene is TRBJ1-4, the V gene TRBV4-1; D remains unclear. The CDR3 spans 12 residues. V lost 0 bases to trimming and J lost 12 bases, with 8 bases between them. Germline lookup yields CDR1 MGHRA and CDR2 YSYEKL. The CDR3, as DNA: TGCGCCAGCAGCCAAGATGCCACTCAACTGTTTTTT. Its translation is CASSQDATQLFF.

This clone was seen only a few times. The gene calls are TRBV2 and TRBJ1-1; D remains unclear. Trimming cost V 6 bases and J 3 bases, with 5 bases left between them. There are 11 residues in the CDR3. Germline V CDR1 and CDR2: SNHLY, FYNNEI. The CDR3 loop is CASSQHTEAFF. The CDR3 nucleotides read TGTGCCAGCAGCCAACACACTGAAGCTTTCTTT.

V gene TRBV18 combines with J gene TRBJ2-4; 7 nucleotides line up with TRBD1. The CDR3 contains 15 residues. After removal of 3 bases from V and 6 bases from J, the junction contained 8 bases not matched to a gene. The germline gives CDR1 KGHSH, CDR2 LQKENI. The CDR3 spells CASSPPGTAINIQYF. The CDR3 DNA sequence: TGTGCCAGCTCACCCCCCGGGACAGCAATAAACATTCAGTACTTC.

CDR3 bases: TGTGCCAGCAGTTTTTTCGGCAGGGCCTCTGGAAACACCATATATTTT. Translation gives CASSFFGRASGNTIYF. The genes are TRBV28 and TRBJ1-3, with TRBD1 as a possible D gene (5 bases). Germline CDR1 reads MDHEN; CDR2 reads SYDVKM. The V gene lost 3 bases and the J gene lost 0 bases, with 12 bases spanning the gap. This CDR3 has 16 amino acids.

The gene calls are TRBV5-5 and TRBJ1-3, with a weak D call TRBD1 (6 bases). V lost 0 bases to trimming and J lost 4 bases, with 11 bases between them. Germline V gives CDR1 SGHKS, CDR2 YYEKEE (reference sequence). The CDR3 length is 15 residues. CDR3: CASSLDGGSGNTIYF. CDR3 bases: TGTGCCAGCAGCTTGGATGGGGGCTCGGGAAACACCATATATTTT.

The gene calls are TRBV11-2 and TRBJ2-3, with D unclear. V lost 3 bases and J lost 4, with 17 bases in between. The CDR3 spans 16 residues. The germline CDR1 and CDR2 sequences are SGHAT and FQNNGV. CDR3 sequence: CASSLAAVRSADTQYF. The CDR3 region has the DNA TGTGCCAGCAGCTTGGCTGCCGTGCGCTCAGCAGATACGCAGTATTTT.